This T cell receptor beta chain was sequenced for a study of T-cell memory formation after mild COVID-19. Study outcomes and limitations: In pre-infection memory, a portion of responding clones appeared, which suggested that cross-reactive memory joined. CD4+ contracting clones lay mainly in CM and EM, CD8+ ones in EMRA.

A 5'RACE reaction primed in the constant segment made cDNA libraries of TCR alpha and TCR beta, and these carried sample barcodes and UMIs. TCRdb used MiXCR to reprocess the 5' RACE reads, holding one entry per CDR3 protein. The table has about 210,000 distinct CDR3 sequences, roughly 27% seen once. Turning to this clonotype: Its cognate antigen is unknown.

The germline V gene encodes CDR1 SGHAT and CDR2 FQNNGV. The J segment lost 5 bases and the V segment lost 3 bases, leaving 7 bases of the junction unmatched. This CDR3 comprises 15 residues. The chain links TRBV11-2 to TRBJ1-1; the match to TRBD1 covers 9 bases. This receptor was obtained from an adult woman who had mild COVID-19 (a few samples of this study predate the infection). Cell type and time point are not known. Sequenced sample: PBMCs or a T cell subset sorted from them (not recorded which). The CDR3 DNA follows: TGTGCCAGCAGCTTCAACGGACAGGGGATAACTGAAGCTTTCTTT. Its protein is CASSFNGQGITEAFF.